This entry is about one TCR beta chain. No antigen is known for it. These data belong to a study of Ad26.COV2.S vaccination and SARS-CoV-2 variants. About the research overall: Intramuscular Ad26.COV2.S at 5x10^10 or 1x10^11 viral particles. Study findings and constraints: Across vaccine and placebo recipients, the breadth of non-spike TCRs was similar. The TCR breadth and depth analyses may have understated or missed part of the total T cell responses.

Treatment described: around 19 received Ad26.COV2.S at low or high dose, single or two shots; 5 received placebo; per-sample allocation not given. Samples analyzed were those drawn on day 63 after the first vaccine or placebo injection. Assay: immunoSEQ multiplex PCR; the TCRdb copy retains only in-frame clones and omits some. The profile shows about 680,000 clones, more than 80% of them singletons. Germline loops: CDR1 SGHKS, CDR2 YYEKEE (reference sequence). Between the trimmed V and J ends, which lost 1 base and 5 bases, there was a span of 13 bases. The CDR3 sequence is 14 residues long. The V and J genes are TRBV5-5 and TRBJ2-7; D gene uncertain. The TCR sequence derives from a person between 18 and 60 years old who received the Ad26.COV2.S COVID-19 vaccine or a placebo. The source was peripheral blood, collected in a trial of Ad26.COV2.S vaccine versus placebo. In DNA, the CDR3 is TGTGCCAGCAGCTTGTCCCGTTCGATCCACGAGCAGTACTTC. It yields the protein CASSLSRSIHEQYF.